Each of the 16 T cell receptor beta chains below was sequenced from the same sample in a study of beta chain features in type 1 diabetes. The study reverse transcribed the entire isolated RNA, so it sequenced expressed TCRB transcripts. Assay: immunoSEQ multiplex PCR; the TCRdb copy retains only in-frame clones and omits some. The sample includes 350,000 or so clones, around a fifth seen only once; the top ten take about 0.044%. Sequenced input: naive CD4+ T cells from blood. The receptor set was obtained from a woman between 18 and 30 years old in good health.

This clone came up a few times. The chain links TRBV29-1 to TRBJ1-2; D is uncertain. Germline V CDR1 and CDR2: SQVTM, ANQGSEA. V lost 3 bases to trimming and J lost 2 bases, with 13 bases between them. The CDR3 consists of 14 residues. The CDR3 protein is CSVEEANGNYGYTF. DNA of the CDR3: TGCAGCGTTGAGGAGGCGAACGGAAACTATGGCTACACCTTC.

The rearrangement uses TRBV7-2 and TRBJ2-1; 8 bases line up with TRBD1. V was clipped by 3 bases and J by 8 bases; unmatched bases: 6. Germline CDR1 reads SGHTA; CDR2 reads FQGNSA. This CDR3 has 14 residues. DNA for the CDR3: TGTGCCAGCAGCTTGACAGGGGCGGGTGATGAGCAGTTCTTC. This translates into CASSLTGAGDEQFF.

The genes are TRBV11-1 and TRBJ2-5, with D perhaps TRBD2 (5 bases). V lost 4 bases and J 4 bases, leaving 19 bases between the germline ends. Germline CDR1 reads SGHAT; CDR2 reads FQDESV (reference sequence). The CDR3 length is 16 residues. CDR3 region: CASSYEGRDLRETQYF. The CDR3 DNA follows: TGTGCCAGCAGCTATGAGGGAAGAGATCTACGAGAGACCCAGTACTTC.

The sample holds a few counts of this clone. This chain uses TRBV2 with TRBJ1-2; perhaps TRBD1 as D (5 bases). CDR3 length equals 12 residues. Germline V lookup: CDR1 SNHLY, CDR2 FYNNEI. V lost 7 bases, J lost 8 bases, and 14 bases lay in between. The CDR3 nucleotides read TGTGCCAGCAACATCCAGGGTTACGGCTACACCTTC. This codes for CASNIQGYGYTF. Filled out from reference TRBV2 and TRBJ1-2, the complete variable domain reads EPEVTQTPSHQVTQMGQEVILRCVPISNHLYFYWYRQILGQKVEFLVSFYNNEISEKSEIFDDQFSVERPDGSNFTLKIRSTKLEDSAMYFCASNIQGYGYTFGSGTRLTVV.

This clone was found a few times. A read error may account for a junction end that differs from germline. The CDR3 is CASSQGLVDPRF. CDR3 in DNA: TGTGCCAGCAGCCAGGGACTAGTCGATCCCAGGTTC. This chain uses TRBV14 with TRBJ2-7; TRBD2 matches 8 bases. Germline loops: CDR1 SGHDN, CDR2 FVKESK. This CDR3 comprises 12 residues.

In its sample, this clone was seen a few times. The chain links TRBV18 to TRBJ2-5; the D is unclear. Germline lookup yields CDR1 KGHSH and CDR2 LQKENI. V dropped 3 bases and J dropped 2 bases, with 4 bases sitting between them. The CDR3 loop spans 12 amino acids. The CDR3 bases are TGTGCCAGCTCACCCCCTCAAGAGACCCAGTACTTC. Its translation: CASSPPQETQYF.

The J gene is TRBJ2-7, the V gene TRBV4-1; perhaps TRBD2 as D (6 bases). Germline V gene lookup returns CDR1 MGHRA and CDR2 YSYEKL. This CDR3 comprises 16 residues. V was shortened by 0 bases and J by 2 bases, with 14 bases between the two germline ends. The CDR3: CASSQEDPRGTYEQYF. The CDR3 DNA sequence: TGCGCCAGCAGCCAAGAGGACCCACGGGGGACCTACGAGCAGTACTTC.

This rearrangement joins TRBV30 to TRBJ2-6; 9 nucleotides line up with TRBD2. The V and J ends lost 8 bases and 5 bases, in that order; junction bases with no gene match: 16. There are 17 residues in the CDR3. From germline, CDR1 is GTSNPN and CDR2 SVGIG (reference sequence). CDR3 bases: TGTGCCCCCCCAGGACTAGCGCCAGTCGTCAGGGCCAACGTCCTGACTTTC. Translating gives CAPPGLAPVVRANVLTF.

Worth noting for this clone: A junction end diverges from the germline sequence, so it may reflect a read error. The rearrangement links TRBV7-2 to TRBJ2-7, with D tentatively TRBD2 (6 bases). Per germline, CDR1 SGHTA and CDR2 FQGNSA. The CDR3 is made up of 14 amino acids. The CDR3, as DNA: TGTGCCAGCAGCGTAGCACGGGGGAACTACGAGCAGTACTTC. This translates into CASSVARGNYEQYF.

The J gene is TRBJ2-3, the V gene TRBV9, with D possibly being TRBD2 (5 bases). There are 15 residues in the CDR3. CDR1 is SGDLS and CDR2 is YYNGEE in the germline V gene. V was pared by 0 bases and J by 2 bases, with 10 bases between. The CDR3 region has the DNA TGTGCCAGCAGCGTAGGGACTTCCCCCACAGATACGCAGTATTTT. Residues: CASSVGTSPTDTQYF. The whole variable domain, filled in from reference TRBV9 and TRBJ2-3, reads DSGVTQTPKHLITATGQRVTLRCSPRSGDLSVYWYQQSLDQGLQFLIQYYNGEERAKGNILERFSAQQFPDLHSELNLSSLELGDSALYFCASSVGTSPTDTQYFGPGTRLTVL.

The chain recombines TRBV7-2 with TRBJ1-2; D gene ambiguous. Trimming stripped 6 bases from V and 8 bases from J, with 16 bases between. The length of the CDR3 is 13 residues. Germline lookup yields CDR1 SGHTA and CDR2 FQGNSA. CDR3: CASSFTAGYGYTF. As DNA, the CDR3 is TGTGCCAGCAGTTTCACAGCTGGGTACGGCTACACCTTC.

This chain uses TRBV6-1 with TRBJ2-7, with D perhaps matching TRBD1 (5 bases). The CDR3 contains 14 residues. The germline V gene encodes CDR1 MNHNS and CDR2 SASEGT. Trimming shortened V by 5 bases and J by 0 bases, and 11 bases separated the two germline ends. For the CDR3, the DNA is TGTGCCAGCAGTAAGGACATTCTCTCCTACGAGCAGTACTTC. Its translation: CASSKDILSYEQYF.

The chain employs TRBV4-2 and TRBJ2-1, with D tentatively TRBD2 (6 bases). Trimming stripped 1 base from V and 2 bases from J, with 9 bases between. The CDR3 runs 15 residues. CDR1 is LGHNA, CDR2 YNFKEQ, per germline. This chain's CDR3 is CASSQVPGAYNEQFF. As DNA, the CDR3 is TGTGCCAGCAGCCAAGTACCGGGAGCCTACAATGAGCAGTTCTTC.

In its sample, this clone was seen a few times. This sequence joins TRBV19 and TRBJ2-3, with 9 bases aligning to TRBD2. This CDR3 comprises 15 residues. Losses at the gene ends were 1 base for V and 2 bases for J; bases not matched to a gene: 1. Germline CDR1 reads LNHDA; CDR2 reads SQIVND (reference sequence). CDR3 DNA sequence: TGTGCCAGTAGTATAGCTAGCGGGACCACAGATACGCAGTATTTT. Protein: CASSIASGTTDTQYF.

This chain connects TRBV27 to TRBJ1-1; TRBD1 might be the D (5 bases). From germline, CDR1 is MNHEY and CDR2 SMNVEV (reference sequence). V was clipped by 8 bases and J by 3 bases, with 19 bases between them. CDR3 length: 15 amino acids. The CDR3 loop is CASSYVGRQYTEAFF. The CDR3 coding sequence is TGTGCCAGCTCCTACGTCGGAAGACAGTACACTGAAGCTTTCTTT.

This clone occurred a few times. CDR3 bases: TGTGCCAGCAGCCGCAGCGGGGGGGCCGCAGATACGCAGTATTTT. It encodes CASSRSGGAADTQYF. The chain joins TRBV5-4 to TRBJ2-3; 10 bases match TRBD2. After removal of 4 bases from V and 4 bases from J, the junction contained 6 bases not matched to a gene. Germline V gives CDR1 SGHNT, CDR2 YYREEE (reference sequence). The CDR3 has 15 residues.